Presented here are 26 T cell receptor beta chains from one specimen sequenced in a study of blood T cell repertoires in COVID-19. Clones were sequenced by immunoSEQ multiplex PCR, and TCRdb holds only the in-frame ones, with some missing. The sample contains almost 200,000 clones, around 85% of which appear only once. Material: peripheral blood. The receptors were sampled from a man between 60 and 75 years old with COVID-19, enrolled during active disease.

CDR3 protein: CASSLGSVFGNTIYF. CDR3 sequence (DNA): TGTGCCAGCAGCTTAGGTTCCGTATTTGGAAACACCATATATTTT. The chain employs TRBV11-2 and TRBJ1-3; D not resolved. The V end lost 1 base, the J end lost 3 bases, and 10 bases lay between the germline ends. CDR1 and CDR2 from the germline V gene are SGHAT and FQNNGV. The CDR3 runs to 15 residues.

CDR3 protein: CASSATVNTEAFF. For the CDR3, the DNA is TGTGCCAGCAGCGCCACAGTGAACACTGAAGCTTTCTTT. The rearrangement links TRBV12-3 or TRBV12-4 to TRBJ1-1; no definite D call. This CDR3 region has 13 residues. Trimming stripped 6 bases from V and 0 bases from J, with 8 bases between.

Notes on this clone: Other DNA sequences in this specimen translate into the identical CDR3. This sequence joins TRBV19 and TRBJ2-7, with D possibly TRBD2 on 5 matching bases. V lost 3 bases to trimming and J lost 1 base, with 13 bases between them. This CDR3 spans 15 amino acids. The germline V gene has CDR1 LNHDA and CDR2 SQIVND (reference sequence). The CDR3 DNA reads TGTGCCAGTAGTATTGGAGGAGCGAGATCCTACGAGCAGTACTTC. Encoded protein: CASSIGGARSYEQYF.

The chain links TRBV6-1 to TRBJ1-3; no clear D gene. Germline assignment: CDR1 MNHNS and CDR2 SASEGT. Trimming took off 3 bases at V and 0 bases at J, with 9 bases between the two ends. The CDR3 covers 15 residues. Here the CDR3 DNA reads TGTGCCAGCAGTGATACTATTAGCTCTGGAAACACCATATATTTT. It specifies CASSDTISSGNTIYF.

Only a few counts were recorded for this clone. V gene TRBV3-1 (or the pseudogene TRBV3-2) combines with J gene TRBJ2-7; D is undetermined. Between the trimmed V and J ends, which lost 4 bases and 2 bases, there was a span of 15 bases. The V gene's germline CDR1 is LGHDT and CDR2 YNNKEL (reference sequence). The length of the CDR3 is 15 residues. The CDR3 spells CASSPRVAAPYEQYF. The CDR3 DNA sequence: TGTGCCAGCAGCCCCCGGGTCGCAGCCCCCTACGAGCAGTACTTC.

This clone was counted only a few times. The rearrangement joins TRBV7-6 to TRBJ1-1; 8 nucleotides match TRBD1. Trimming cost V 5 bases and J 1 base; bases outside gene matches: 6. The germline gives CDR1 SGHVS, CDR2 FNYEAQ. The CDR3 spans 15 residues. CDR3 sequence (DNA): TGTGCCAGCAGCCTCGGACAGGGAGGGAACACTGAAGCTTTCTTT. Translation: CASSLGQGGNTEAFF.

V gene TRBV6-2 or TRBV6-3 combines with J gene TRBJ2-2; D not resolved. The germline V gene has CDR1 MNHEY and CDR2 SVGEGT. There are 13 residues in the CDR3. Trimming removed 4 bases at V and 6 bases at J, with 9 bases between. This chain's CDR3 is CASSSDISGELFF. The CDR3 nucleotides are TGTGCCAGCAGTTCCGACATTTCCGGGGAGCTGTTTTTT.

The V call is TRBV3-1 (or the pseudogene TRBV3-2), the J call TRBJ1-6; no clear D gene. V was pared by 4 bases and J by 14 bases, with 18 bases between. The CDR3 runs 14 residues. Germline loops: CDR1 LGHDT, CDR2 YNNKEL (reference sequence). The CDR3 DNA reads as TGTGCCAGCAGCCCTAGGGATTTTAGCGTAGCCCTCCACTTT. Amino acids: CASSPRDFSVALHF.

The chain has TRBV28 and TRBJ1-2; no clear D. Trimming stripped 10 bases from V and 4 bases from J, with 13 bases between. Germline-derived CDR1 and CDR2 are MDHEN and SYDVKM. This CDR3 spans 12 amino acids. The CDR3 region has the DNA TGTGCCACCAGACCGATGAGCTATGGCTACACCTTC. Protein product: CATRPMSYGYTF.

The chain links TRBV5-1 to TRBJ1-2; D is perhaps TRBD1 (5 bases). V was shortened by 2 bases and J by 4 bases, with 18 bases between the two germline ends. The CDR3 spans 16 residues. Germline V gives CDR1 SGHRS, CDR2 YFSETQ. Here the CDR3 reads CASSFGRASKRYGYTF. The DNA for the CDR3 is TGCGCCAGCAGCTTTGGCAGGGCCTCGAAACGCTATGGCTACACCTTC.

This chain uses TRBV6-5 with TRBJ2-3; 8 nucleotides match TRBD1. Germline CDR1 and CDR2: MNHEY and SVGAGI. With V trimmed by 8 bases and J by 2 bases, 6 bases remained unmatched. The CDR3 is 14 residues long. The DNA of the CDR3 is TGTGCCAGCGCTACGGGACAGGTCACAGATACGCAGTATTTT. It is translated as CASATGQVTDTQYF.

This clone has just one count. J is TRBJ2-2 and V is TRBV28, with TRBD1 identical over 12 bases. V lost 6 bases, J lost 7 bases, and 21 bases stayed unmatched. The CDR3 is made up of 20 amino acids. Germline-derived CDR1 and CDR2 are MDHEN and SYDVKM. CDR3: CASSLAGDRGPQVVVGELFF. The CDR3 bases are TGTGCCAGCAGCCTGGCCGGGGACAGGGGGCCTCAAGTGGTGGTCGGGGAGCTGTTTTTT.

This clone was counted a single time. This chain joins TRBV2 and TRBJ1-2; tentative D call: TRBD1 (5 bases). V shed 4 bases and J shed 8 bases, with 11 bases lying between them. Germline CDR1 and CDR2: SNHLY and FYNNEI. The CDR3 spans 12 residues. The DNA of the CDR3 is TGTGCCAGCAGTGCAGACAGAGAAGGCTACACCTTC. It encodes CASSADREGYTF.

The chain couples TRBV9 to TRBJ2-7, with TRBD1 matching 7 bases. In germline, CDR1 is SGDLS, CDR2 YYNGEE. The CDR3 runs to 14 residues. The J segment lost 2 bases and the V segment lost 1 base, leaving 3 bases of the junction unmatched. The CDR3 DNA sequence: TGTGCCAGCAGCGTAACCGGGACAGCCTACGAGCAGTACTTC. Protein sequence: CASSVTGTAYEQYF.

The V gene is TRBV28, the J gene TRBJ1-1, with a weak D call TRBD1 (5 bases). Trimming left V 6 bases short and J 5 bases short, with 22 bases between. The CDR3 loop spans 16 amino acids. Germline V CDR1 and CDR2: MDHEN, SYDVKM. In DNA, the CDR3 is TGTGCCAGCAGCCCTCAGTCGGGGGGGAGGTGGACTGAAGCTTTCTTT. It codes for CASSPQSGGRWTEAFF.

The chain couples TRBV2 to TRBJ2-7; D remains unclear. Trimming took 1 base from V and 0 from J, leaving 4 bases between them. Germline-derived CDR1 and CDR2 are SNHLY and FYNNEI. CDR3 length equals 13 residues. The CDR3 loop reads CASSEGYSYEQYF. In DNA, the CDR3 is TGTGCCAGCAGTGAAGGCTACTCCTACGAGCAGTACTTC.

This clone was counted between two and nine times. V and J are TRBV7-9 and TRBJ1-1, with unresolved D. Germline CDR1 reads SEHNR; CDR2 reads FQNEAQ (reference sequence). This CDR3 is built from 13 residues. V lost 11 bases and J 0 bases, leaving 13 bases between the germline ends. Here the CDR3 DNA reads TGTGCCGGAGCAAGATGGATGAACACTGAAGCTTTCTTT. It encodes CAGARWMNTEAFF.

The chain combines TRBV5-4 with TRBJ2-7, with no clear D. Germline V gene lookup returns CDR1 SGHNT and CDR2 YYREEE (reference sequence). The CDR3 length is 13 residues. V gave up 4 bases and J gave up 5 bases, with 13 bases separating them. The CDR3 sequence is CASSTVSGDEQYF. CDR3 bases: TGTGCCAGCAGCACAGTATCCGGCGACGAGCAGTACTTC.

The chain recombines TRBV5-1 with TRBJ1-5, with D unclear. Trimming took off 0 bases at V and 2 bases at J, with 9 bases between the two ends. The CDR3 loop spans 15 amino acids. CDR1 is SGHRS, CDR2 YFSETQ, per germline. This chain's CDR3 is CASSLDWAGNQPQHF. The CDR3 nucleotides read TGCGCCAGCAGCTTGGACTGGGCAGGCAATCAGCCCCAGCATTTT.

The CDR3 DNA is TGTGCCAGCAGGGGAGGGGGGTATAATTCACCCCTCCACTTT. Translating gives CASRGGGYNSPLHF. The gene calls are TRBV7-3 and TRBJ1-6; tentatively, D is TRBD1 (6 bases). The germline gives CDR1 SGHTA, CDR2 FQGTGA. Between the trimmed V and J ends, which lost 6 bases and 4 bases, there was a span of 10 bases. The CDR3 is 14 residues long.

The CDR3 DNA reads as TGTGCCAGCAGCTTAACGTTCGGGGGCTACAATGAGCAGTTCTTC. It codes for CASSLTFGGYNEQFF. The chain carries TRBV7-3 and TRBJ2-1; D possibly corresponds to TRBD2 (6 bases). V gave up 0 bases and J gave up 3 bases, with 9 bases separating them. Germline V gene data show CDR1 as SGHTA and CDR2 as FQGTGA. This CDR3 region has 15 residues.

The chain has TRBV6-5 and TRBJ1-5, with D possibly matching TRBD1 (6 bases). CDR3 length: 14 residues. V was cut by 6 bases and J by 5 bases, with 14 bases left in between. CDR1 is MNHEY, CDR2 SVGAGI, per germline. The CDR3 DNA is TGTGCCAGCAGGGGCTACAGGGCTGATCAGCCCCAGCATTTT. It is translated as CASRGYRADQPQHF.

This clone was seen just once. V usage is TRBV5-1 and J usage is TRBJ2-1; TRBD2 might be the D (5 bases). V lost 0 bases, J lost 9 bases, and 13 bases lay in between. The germline gives CDR1 SGHRS, CDR2 YFSETQ. The CDR3 totals 14 residues. CDR3 nucleotides: TGCGCCAGCAGCTTGGAGAGGGCAGAAACTGAGCAGTTCTTC. Translation gives CASSLERAETEQFF.

The chain recombines TRBV5-5 with TRBJ2-5; TRBD1 matches at 9 bases. Germline V gene lookup returns CDR1 SGHKS and CDR2 YYEKEE (reference sequence). Trimming removed 1 base from V and 4 bases from J; junction bases left unmatched: 2. The CDR3 extends over 14 amino acids. CDR3 DNA sequence: TGTGCCAGCAGCTTGTACAGGGGGCGAGAGACCCAGTACTTC. Translated, it gives CASSLYRGRETQYF.

CDR3 sequence: CASKDRGNQETQYF. The DNA for the CDR3 is TGTGCCAGCAAAGACAGGGGGAATCAAGAGACCCAGTACTTC. The chain couples TRBV14 to TRBJ2-5; 9 nucleotides align to TRBD1. CDR1 SGHDN and CDR2 FVKESK come from the germline V gene. This CDR3 comprises 14 residues. The V segment lost 7 bases and the J segment 2 bases; nucleotides outside the gene matches: 5.

This clone has a handful of counts. The rearrangement uses TRBV9 and TRBJ1-5; a weak D match, TRBD1 (6 bases). Trimming removed 4 bases at V and 7 bases at J, with 15 bases between. Germline assignment: CDR1 SGDLS and CDR2 YYNGEE. The CDR3 is 14 residues long. The CDR3 here is CASSLSGDGQPQHF. The CDR3 DNA sequence: TGTGCCAGCAGCCTTTCAGGGGATGGCCAGCCCCAGCATTTT.